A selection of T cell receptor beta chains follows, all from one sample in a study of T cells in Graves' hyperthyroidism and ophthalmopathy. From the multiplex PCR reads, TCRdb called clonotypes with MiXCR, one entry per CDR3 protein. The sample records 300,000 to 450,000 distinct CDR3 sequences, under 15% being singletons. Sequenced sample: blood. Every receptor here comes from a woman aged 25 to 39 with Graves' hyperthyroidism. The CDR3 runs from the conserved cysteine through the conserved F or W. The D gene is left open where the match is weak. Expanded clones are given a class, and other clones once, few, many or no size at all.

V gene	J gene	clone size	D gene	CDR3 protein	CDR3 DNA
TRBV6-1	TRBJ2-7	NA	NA	CASSPSQGPWQYF	TGTGCCAGCAGCCCTTCACAGGGTCCGTGGCAGTACTTC
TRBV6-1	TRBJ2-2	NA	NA	CASSDTGYGELFF	TGTGCCAGCAGCGATACAGGGTACGGGGAGCTGTTTTTT
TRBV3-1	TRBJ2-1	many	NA	CASSQWGGEQFF	TGTGCCAGCTCCCAGTGGGGTGGTGAGCAGTTCTTC
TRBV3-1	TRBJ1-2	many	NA	CASSHNYREGYTF	TGTGCCAGCAGCCATAATTACAGGGAGGGCTACACCTTC
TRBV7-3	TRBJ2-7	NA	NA	CASSLTPSCEQYF	TGTGCCAGCAGCTTAACACCGTCCTGCGAGCAGTACTTC
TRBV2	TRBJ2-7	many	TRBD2	CASTWREGSYEQYF	TGTGCCAGCACGTGGCGGGAGGGCTCCTACGAGCAGTACTTC
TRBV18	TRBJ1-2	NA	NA	CASSQGTDFTYGYTF	TGTGCCAGCTCACAGGGGACCGATTTCACCTATGGCTACACCTTC
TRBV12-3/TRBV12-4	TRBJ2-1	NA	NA	CASRIPGNEQFF	TGTGCCAGCAGAATCCCTGGGAATGAGCAGTTCTTC
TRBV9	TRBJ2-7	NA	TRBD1	CASSVRSGGTYEQYF	TGTGCCAGCAGCGTCCGATCAGGGGGCACCTACGAGCAGTACTTC
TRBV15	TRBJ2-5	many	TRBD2	CATSRDRGSGIGETQYF	TGTGCCACCAGCAGAGATCGCGGTAGCGGGATTGGGGAGACCCAGTACTTC
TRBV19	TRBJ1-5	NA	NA	CASSTRGGESGQPQHF	TGTGCCAGTAGTACCAGAGGGGGGGAAAGTGGACAGCCCCAGCATTTT
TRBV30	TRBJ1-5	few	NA	CASGEEGINQPQHF	TGTGCCTCGGGAGAGGAGGGAATTAATCAGCCCCAGCATTTT
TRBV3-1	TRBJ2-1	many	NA	CASSQDLKGTHEQFF	TGTGCCAGCAGCCAAGATCTAAAGGGGACGCATGAGCAGTTCTTC
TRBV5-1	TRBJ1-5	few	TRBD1	CASSPGGQGQPQHF	TGCGCCAGCAGCCCGGGAGGACAGGGACAGCCCCAGCATTTT
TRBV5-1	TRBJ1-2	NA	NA	CASRVDRMDYGYTF	TGCGCCAGCAGGGTGGACAGAATGGACTATGGCTACACCTTC
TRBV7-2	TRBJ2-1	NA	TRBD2	CASRPDVGAAGNEQFF	TGTGCCAGCAGACCTGATGTTGGGGCAGCGGGAAATGAGCAGTTCTTC
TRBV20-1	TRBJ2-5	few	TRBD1	CSARVQGAETQYF	TGCAGTGCTAGAGTACAGGGGGCTGAGACCCAGTACTTC
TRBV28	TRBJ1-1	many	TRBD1	CASWDSEAFF	TGTGCCAGCTGGGACAGTGAAGCTTTCTTT
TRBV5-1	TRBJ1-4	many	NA	CASSLGGSQGFEKLFF	TGCGCCAGCAGCTTGGGGGGCAGCCAGGGATTTGAAAAACTGTTTTTT
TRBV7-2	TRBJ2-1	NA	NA	CASSLGRRNEQFF	TGTGCCAGCAGCTTAGGTAGGCGTAATGAGCAGTTCTTC
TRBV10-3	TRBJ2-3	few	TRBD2	CAISESTSGTGTQYF	TGTGCCATCAGTGAGTCCACTAGCGGAACAGGGACGCAGTATTTT
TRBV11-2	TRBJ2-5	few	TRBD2	CASSLAGSGGTQYF	TGTGCCAGCAGTCTAGCGGGGAGCGGGGGGACCCAGTACTTC
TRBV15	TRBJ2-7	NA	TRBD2	CVTSRGTSGSNEQYF	TGTGTCACCAGCAGAGGTACTAGCGGGAGCAACGAGCAGTACTTC
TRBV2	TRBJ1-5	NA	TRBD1	CASSEQGAPQPQHF	TGTGCCAGCAGTGAACAGGGGGCCCCTCAGCCCCAGCATTTT
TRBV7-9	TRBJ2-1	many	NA	CASSLAYRGEQFF	TGTGCCAGCAGCTTAGCTTATCGCGGTGAGCAGTTCTTC
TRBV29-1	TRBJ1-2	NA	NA	CSVEYGPYGYTF	TGCAGCGTAGAATATGGACCCTATGGCTACACCTTC
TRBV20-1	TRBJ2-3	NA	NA	CSARSRGFTQYF	TGCAGTGCTAGGAGTCGGGGTTTTACGCAGTATTTT
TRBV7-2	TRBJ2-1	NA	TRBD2	CASSLVRTSGTIYNEQFF	TGTGCCAGCAGCTTAGTGAGGACTAGCGGAACTATTTACAATGAGCAGTTCTTC
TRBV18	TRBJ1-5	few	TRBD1	CASSPQGAVGQPQHF	TGTGCCAGCTCACCACAGGGGGCCGTCGGTCAGCCCCAGCATTTT
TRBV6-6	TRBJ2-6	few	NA	CASSYSMSSGANVLTF	TGTGCCAGCAGTTACTCGATGTCCTCTGGGGCCAACGTCCTGACTTTC
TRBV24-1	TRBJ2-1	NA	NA	CATSERRLGEQFF	TGTGCCACCAGTGAACGCCGACTAGGTGAGCAGTTCTTC
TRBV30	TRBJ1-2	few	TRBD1	CAWRKDRIANYGYTF	TGTGCCTGGAGGAAGGACAGGATCGCTAACTATGGCTACACCTTC
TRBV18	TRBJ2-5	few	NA	CASSPILETQYF	TGTGCCAGCTCACCAATTTTGGAGACCCAGTACTTC
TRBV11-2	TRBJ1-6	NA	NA	CASSPTPGLYNSPLHF	TGTGCCAGCAGCCCCACACCGGGACTCTATAATTCACCCCTCCACTTT
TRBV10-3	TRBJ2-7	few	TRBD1	CAISEGPTGVSYEQYF	TGTGCCATCAGTGAGGGCCCGACAGGGGTTAGCTACGAGCAGTACTTC
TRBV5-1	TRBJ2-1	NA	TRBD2	CASSLLAGVTNEQFF	TGCGCCAGCAGCTTACTAGCGGGAGTAACAAATGAGCAGTTCTTC
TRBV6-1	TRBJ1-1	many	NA	CASREKGEPRTEAFF	TGTGCCAGCAGAGAGAAAGGCGAACCGCGCACTGAAGCTTTCTTT
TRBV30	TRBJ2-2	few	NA	CAWNGGAGTGELFF	TGTGCCTGGAATGGGGGAGCGGGCACCGGGGAGCTGTTTTTT
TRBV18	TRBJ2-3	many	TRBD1	CASSPRQGAADTQYF	TGTGCCAGCTCACCACGGCAGGGGGCCGCAGATACGCAGTATTTT
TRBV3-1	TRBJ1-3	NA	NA	CASSQERRGFSGNTIYF	TGTGCCAGCAGCCAAGAACGGAGGGGGTTCTCTGGAAACACCATATATTTT
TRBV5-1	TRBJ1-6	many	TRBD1	CASSLGQGTRSPLHF	TGCGCCAGCAGCTTGGGACAGGGGACGCGATCACCCCTCCACTTT
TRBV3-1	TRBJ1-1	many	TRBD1	CASSQAWGQGAHTEAFF	TGTGCCAGCAGCCAAGCCTGGGGACAGGGGGCGCACACTGAAGCTTTCTTT
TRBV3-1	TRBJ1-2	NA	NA	CASSPRGSHYGYTF	TGTGCCAGCAGCCCTCGAGGCTCCCACTATGGCTACACCTTC
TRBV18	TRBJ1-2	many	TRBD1	CASSPPGTGGGYGYTF	TGTGCCAGCTCACCACCGGGAACAGGGGGCGGCTATGGCTACACCTTC
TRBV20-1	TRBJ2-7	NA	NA	CSAGPIGTRGSEQYF	TGCAGTGCGGGACCTATCGGGACACGAGGATCCGAGCAGTACTTC
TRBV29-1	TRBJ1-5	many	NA	CSVGSGGNQPQHF	TGCAGCGTTGGATCAGGAGGCAATCAGCCCCAGCATTTT
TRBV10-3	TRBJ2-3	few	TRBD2	CAIRPGLAGVTDTQYF	TGTGCCATCAGGCCGGGACTAGCGGGAGTCACAGATACGCAGTATTTT
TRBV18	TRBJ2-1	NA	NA	CASSPGMGGSYNEQFF	TGTGCCAGCTCACCAGGGATGGGGGGCTCCTACAATGAGCAGTTCTTC
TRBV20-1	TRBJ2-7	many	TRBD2	CSAQGSGSFSSYEQYF	TGCAGTGCTCAGGGAAGCGGGAGTTTTTCCTCCTACGAGCAGTACTTC
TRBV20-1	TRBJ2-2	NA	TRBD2	CSARDFREGRGTGELFF	TGCAGTGCTAGAGATTTTCGGGAGGGCCGCGGCACCGGGGAGCTGTTTTTT
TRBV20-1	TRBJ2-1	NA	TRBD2	CSARVASGSSYNEQFF	TGCAGTGCCCGGGTTGCTAGCGGGAGCTCCTACAATGAGCAGTTCTTC
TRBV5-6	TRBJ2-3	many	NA	CASSFPPVADTQYF	TGTGCCAGCAGCTTCCCCCCGGTCGCAGATACGCAGTATTTT
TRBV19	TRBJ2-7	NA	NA	CASSIYSGGNMIYEQYF	TGTGCCAGTAGTATATACAGCGGAGGCAACATGATCTACGAGCAGTACTTC
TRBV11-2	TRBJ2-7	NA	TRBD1	CASSWDRPYEQYF	TGTGCCAGCAGCTGGGACAGACCCTACGAGCAGTACTTC
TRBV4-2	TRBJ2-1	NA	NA	CASSQVSGVANEQFF	TGTGCCAGCAGCCAAGTCTCTGGGGTTGCCAATGAGCAGTTCTTC
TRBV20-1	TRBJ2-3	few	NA	CSAKTPSGTDTQYF	TGCAGTGCTAAGACGCCGTCCGGAACAGATACGCAGTATTTT
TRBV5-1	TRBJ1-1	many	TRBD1	CASSTTGVMNTEAFF	TGCGCCAGCAGCACGACAGGGGTAATGAACACTGAAGCTTTCTTT
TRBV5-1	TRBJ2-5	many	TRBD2	CASSLGRGGETQYF	TGTGCCAGCAGCTTAGGCCGCGGGGGGGAGACCCAGTACTTC
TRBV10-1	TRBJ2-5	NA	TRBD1	CASRPSGTGEETQYF	TGCGCCAGCAGGCCCTCCGGGACAGGGGAAGAGACCCAGTACTTC
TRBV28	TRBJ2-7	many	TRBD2	CASSLPLAGYPYEQYF	TGTGCCAGCAGTCTCCCTTTAGCGGGATACCCCTACGAGCAGTACTTC